These 16 T cell receptor beta chains came from one sample sequenced in a study of cytomegalovirus exposure and HLA in healthy donors. Use of 60 Vbeta and 13 Jbeta primers characterized the PCR. The repertoire was sequenced with immunoSEQ multiplex PCR; TCRdb's copy has only in-frame clones and lacks some. The repertoire holds more than 150,000 clones, with roughly 84% as singletons. Material: PBMCs. The receptors stem from a boy between 5 and 17 years old in good health and CMV-seronegative.

The chain uses TRBV4-1 and TRBJ2-2; TRBD1 agrees at 7 bases. Per the germline V gene, CDR1 is MGHRA and CDR2 is YSYEKL. The CDR3 extends over 16 amino acids. The J segment lost 0 bases and the V segment lost 2 bases, leaving 3 bases of the junction unmatched. The CDR3 bases are TGCGCCAGCAGCCAACAGGGGGATACGAACACCGGGGAGCTGTTTTTT. It specifies CASSQQGDTNTGELFF.

CDR3 in DNA: TGTGCCAGCAGGTACAGGGGGGGAAACACTGAAGCTTTCTTT. It specifies CASRYRGGNTEAFF. J is TRBJ1-1 and V is TRBV7-2; 8 bases align to TRBD1. Trimming removed 6 bases from V and 2 bases from J; junction bases left unmatched: 5. CDR3 length: 14 amino acids. Per germline, CDR1 SGHTA and CDR2 FQGNSA.

This sequence joins TRBV7-8 and TRBJ1-2, with D possibly matching TRBD1 (6 bases). Germline values: CDR1 SGHVS, CDR2 FQNEAQ. V was cut by 1 base and J by 5 bases, with 11 bases left in between. The CDR3 is 14 amino acids. CDR3 sequence: CASSLGQAGYGYTF. The CDR3 DNA reads as TGTGCCAGCAGCTTAGGACAGGCTGGTTATGGCTACACCTTC.

This chain links TRBV11-2 with TRBJ1-3; D is uncertain. Trimming shortened V by 3 bases and J by 0 bases, and 9 bases separated the two germline ends. Germline V gene data show CDR1 as SGHAT and CDR2 as FQNNGV. The CDR3 is 15 residues long. CDR3 sequence reads: CASSFSRVSGNTIYF. DNA of the CDR3: TGTGCCAGCAGCTTCTCACGGGTCTCTGGAAACACCATATATTTT.

The V and J genes are TRBV5-1 and TRBJ2-5, with 7 positions matching TRBD2. The CDR3 extends over 14 amino acids. The V gene end was trimmed by 0 bases and the J gene end by 3 bases; junction bases not matched to a gene: 2. Germline-derived CDR1 and CDR2 are SGHRS and YFSETQ. Here the CDR3 reads CASSLGSGKETQYF. The CDR3 DNA reads as TGCGCCAGCAGCTTGGGGAGCGGGAAAGAGACCCAGTACTTC. Complete variable domain (other parts from reference TRBV5-1 and TRBJ2-5): KAGVTQTPRYLIKTRGQQVTLSCSPISGHRSVSWYQQTPGQGLQFLFEYFSETQRNKGNFPGRFSGRQFSNSRSEMNVSTLELGDSALYLCASSLGSGKETQYFGPGTRLLVL.

The rearrangement links TRBV5-1 to TRBJ2-7, with 7 positions matching TRBD1. Germline-derived CDR1 and CDR2 are SGHRS and YFSETQ. The CDR3 runs 15 residues. V was pared by 4 bases and J by 2 bases, with 9 bases of the junction left unmatched. The CDR3 coding sequence is TGCGCCAGCAGCCCCCGACAGGGCGGACCCTACGAGCAGTACTTC. It encodes CASSPRQGGPYEQYF.

The chain joins TRBV9 to TRBJ1-1; TRBD1 might be the D (5 bases). The CDR3 is made up of 14 amino acids. V lost 0 bases to trimming and J lost 8 bases, with 14 bases between them. Germline-derived CDR1 and CDR2 are SGDLS and YYNGEE. The CDR3 DNA is TGTGCCAGCAGCGTAGGGGGCCTCTCCGTGGAAGCTTTCTTT. Its protein is CASSVGGLSVEAFF.

This clone was recorded only once. V usage is TRBV19 and J usage is TRBJ2-1; D is possibly TRBD2 (6 bases). Trimming removed 4 bases from V and 8 bases from J, with 18 bases in between. The CDR3 has 15 residues. Germline values: CDR1 LNHDA, CDR2 SQIVND (reference sequence). The chain's CDR3 is CASSRPRGGEDEQFF. The CDR3 nucleotides read TGTGCCAGTAGTAGGCCCCGGGGAGGAGAGGATGAGCAGTTCTTC.

This clone was seen only once. CDR3 coding DNA: TGCGCCAGCAGCCAAGTTTGGGGGACAGGGGGATATGGCTACACCTTC. It translates to CASSQVWGTGGYGYTF. The rearrangement joins TRBV4-1 to TRBJ1-2, with 11 bases matching TRBD1. V dropped 1 base and J dropped 5; count of bases not matched to a gene: 6. This CDR3 has 16 amino acids. Germline assignment: CDR1 MGHRA and CDR2 YSYEKL.

On this clone itself: Mismatch with germline at one junction end may stem from a read error. The rearrangement joins TRBV7-7 to TRBJ2-7; D may be TRBD1 (6 bases). Germline CDR1 and CDR2: SSHAT and FNYEAQ (reference sequence). The CDR3 covers 13 residues. CDR3 sequence: CASSLGTTGKQYF. The DNA of the CDR3 is TGTGCTAGCAGCTTGGGGACAACGGGGAAGCAGTACTTC.

The genes are TRBV19 and TRBJ2-1, with D tentatively TRBD2 (6 bases). The CDR3 covers 12 residues. Germline V gene lookup returns CDR1 LNHDA and CDR2 SQIVND (reference sequence). Trimming stripped 9 bases from V and 1 base from J, with 7 bases between. This CDR3 is CASGGSYNEQFF. In DNA form, the CDR3 reads TGTGCCAGCGGAGGGTCCTACAATGAGCAGTTCTTC.

The gene calls are TRBV7-3 and TRBJ2-7; 8 bases align to TRBD2. Germline CDR1 SGHTA, CDR2 FQGTGA. V lost 5 bases, J lost 6 bases, and 9 bases stayed unmatched. The CDR3 has 14 amino acids. The CDR3 here is CASSGEAGAGEQYF. CDR3 sequence (DNA): TGTGCCAGCAGCGGTGAAGCGGGAGCCGGCGAGCAGTACTTC.

The chain couples TRBV15 to TRBJ1-2; TRBD1 agrees at 9 bases. The length of the CDR3 is 16 residues. The germline CDR1 and CDR2 sequences are LNHNV and YYDKDF (reference sequence). V lost 3 bases to trimming and J lost 4 bases; unmatched junction nucleotides: 9. This CDR3 is CATSRDLQGAGYGYTF. The CDR3 region has the DNA TGTGCCACCAGCAGGGACCTACAGGGGGCCGGCTATGGCTACACCTTC.

The chain carries TRBV27 and TRBJ2-7; no reliable D call. There are 15 residues in the CDR3. With 5 bases removed from V and 7 bases from J, the gap between germline ends came to 21 bases. Germline V gives CDR1 MNHEY, CDR2 SMNVEV (reference sequence). The CDR3, as DNA: TGTGCCAGCAGTATGATCGACTGGTTGCAGAATGAGCAGTACTTC. This translates into CASSMIDWLQNEQYF.

A single count supports this clone. The chain employs TRBV7-8 and TRBJ2-3; TRBD2 matches at 12 bases. Germline CDR1 reads SGHVS; CDR2 reads FQNEAQ. Losses at the gene ends were 5 bases for V and 3 bases for J; bases not matched to a gene: 9. The CDR3 consists of 17 residues. This CDR3 is CASSARLAGEDTDTQYF. The CDR3 DNA reads as TGTGCCAGCAGCGCGAGACTAGCGGGAGAGGATACAGATACGCAGTATTTT.

The chain carries TRBV11-3 and TRBJ2-2, with 8 bases matching TRBD2. CDR3 length equals 14 residues. The ends lost 4 bases at V and 4 bases at J; junction bases unmatched: 2. Per germline, CDR1 SGHNT and CDR2 YENEEA. The CDR3 DNA reads TGTGCCAGCAGCTCGGGGGGGGTCACCGGGGAGCTGTTTTTT. Translating it yields CASSSGGVTGELFF.